Reported below is one T cell receptor (beta chain). Its antigen is still unknown. These data come from a study of circulating and synovial CD4+ cells in juvenile arthritis. Generated by immunoSEQ multiplex PCR, the TCRdb table keeps only in-frame clones and is missing some. The table records 32,000 or so clones, nearly 95% of them present only once. With 5 bases removed from V and 4 bases from J, the gap between germline ends came to 14 bases. CDR1 and CDR2 (germline): SGHRS, YFSETQ. This CDR3 contains 14 residues. Study results and limitations: These blood cells shared more CDR3 sequences with synovium than bulk blood. CPL and bulk CD4 samples differed at least tenfold in T cell genomes.

The sequenced material came from CD4+ T cells from blood. The V call is TRBV5-1, the J call TRBJ2-3; D is uncertain. This sequence originates from a human donor with juvenile idiopathic arthritis. CDR3 bases: TGCGCCAGCAGGACTCAGACTGAGGCAGATACGCAGTATTTT. This gives the protein CASRTQTEADTQYF.